This T cell receptor beta chain was sequenced during a study of T cells in Graves' hyperthyroidism and ophthalmopathy. The germline gives CDR1 SNHLY, CDR2 FYNNEI. The CDR3 totals 16 residues. The V and J ends lost 6 bases and 2 bases, in that order; junction bases with no gene match: 7. The investigators amplified TCR beta CDR3 regions from RNA transcripts. RT-PCR in the first round (using the HTBI primer set) targeted the TCR CDR3. TCRdb processed the multiplex PCR reads anew with MiXCR; each CDR3 protein has one entry. The repertoire includes some 350,000 distinct CDR3 sequences, around a quarter of them detected once, and about 70% sits in the top ten.

This receptor was identified in a man aged 50 to 59 with Graves' hyperthyroidism. The sample comprised blood. The rearrangement links TRBV2 to TRBJ1-6; TRBD1 matches at 7 bases. The CDR3: CASSQGQPPYNSPLHF. CDR3 DNA sequence: TGTGCCAGCAGCCAGGGACAGCCGCCCTATAATTCACCCCTCCACTTT. Drawing the rest from reference TRBV2 and TRBJ1-6, the complete variable domain is EPEVTQTPSHQVTQMGQEVILRCVPISNHLYFYWYRQILGQKVEFLVSFYNNEISEKSEIFDDQFSVERPDGSNFTLKIRSTKLEDSAMYFCASSQGQPPYNSPLHFGNGTRLTVT.